This entry describes one TCR beta chain. It has no known antigen specificity. It has no much larger one-base neighbor in the sample; base qualities were not kept. RNA was extracted using the RNeasy kit, and roughly 0.45 to 1 ug of the RNA was reverse transcribed with random hexamers. TCR beta CDR3 regions were amplified with the immunoSEQ multiplex PCR assay covering 54 Vbeta and 13 Jbeta segments. PCR amplification bias was corrected using a synthetic template baseline for primer optimization and computational correction. In the original analysis: Reads were assigned to V, D and J genes according to IMGT and analyzed in immunoSEQ Analyzer, with only productive sequences retained. To calculate clonality, Shannon entropy was normalized by log2 of the number of productive unique sequences and then subtracted from one. Public and private clones were assessed among the 100 most prevalent clones of each patient and control. A clone was defined as Susac-specific if it was absent from the healthy and MS cohorts, from 1052 published viral clones and from other ImmuneACCESS disease sequences. TCRdb took the public reads, trimmed them with fastp at Q25, ran MiXCR for clone calling and kept in-frame beta chains. Rows are unified per CDR3 protein, each entry keeping the most common DNA and genes. In this record, the V and J calls reflect TCRdb's handling and not the investigators' own analysis. This sample gives more than 95,000 distinct CDR3 sequences in total; approximately 96% of them show up just once. The ten biggest clones cover over 0.07% of the sample.

Taken from cysteine to phenylalanine, the CDR3 has 13 residues. The retained sequence is limited to the CDR3, 39 bases, with the frame set at the first base. Taken from the germline V gene, the CDR1 and CDR2 loops are SNHLY and FYNNEI. Deletion took 6 bases off V and 4 bases off J, with a span of 12 bases between the germline ends. Peripheral blood CD8+ and CD4+ T cells from healthy donors, Susac syndrome patients and multiple sclerosis patients were profiled by high-throughput TCR beta sequencing. The healthy donors served as controls matched for age and sex. Bulk CD8+ and CD4+ T cells were purified by magnetic negative isolation, while CD8+ TEMRA cells were enriched using FACS. Blood was collected in EDTA tubes and processed within 24 hours, with PBMCs isolated through density gradient centrifugation. PBMCs intended for TCR sequencing were cryopreserved in liquid nitrogen and were subsequently thawed in a 37 degrees C water bath. The sorted or isolated CD4+, CD8+ and CD8+ TEMRA cells reached a purity of at least 90%.

The data were taken from a study of CD8 T cells in Susac syndrome (dated by TCRdb to about 2019). Study-wide context: Whether CD8+ T cell activation and differentiation in Susac syndrome was antigen driven was tested using repertoire sequencing. Study-level results and caveats: The study acknowledged that relatively few individuals were included in the TCR sequencing and HLA analysis.

The chain joins TRBV2 to TRBJ1-1; the D gene cannot be named for sure. This TCR came from a human donor in good health. The sequenced sample was CD4+ T cells from PBMCs. The CDR3 in this case is CASRGGSSTEAFF. The nucleotides are TGTGCCAGCAGAGGAGGATCGAGCACTGAAGCTTTCTTT.